Below are 29 T cell receptor beta chains sequenced from a single sample in a study of human T cells and chemical hapten exposure. TCRdb re-analysed the RACE reads in MiXCR, keeping a single row per CDR3 protein. The table has fewer than 200,000 distinct CDR3 sequences, 28% seen once. Time point here: patch test 3, about 24 weeks after DPC sensitization. Treatment defined: therapeutic diphenylcyclopropenone sensitization with weekly scalp DPC. The sequencing here drew on whole blood, taken in connection with sensitization to the hapten diphenylcyclopropenone (DPC). All receptors come from a woman aged 18-29 years with alopecia areata. Some clones in this sample may be carry-over from other donors' samples.

As regards this clonotype: One junction end disagrees with the germline gene, perhaps due to a read error. CDR3 protein: CSASGANSCNEQFF. CDR3 DNA sequence: TGCAGTGCTAGTGGCGCCAACTCCTGCAATGAGCAGTTCTTC. V usage is TRBV20-1 and J usage is TRBJ2-1; D is unresolved. Germline CDR1 DFQATT, CDR2 SNEGSKA (reference sequence). This CDR3 is 14 amino acids long.

V gene TRBV6-6 combines with J gene TRBJ1-2; TRBD1 might be the D (6 bases). V lost 7 bases to trimming and J lost 0 bases, with 9 bases between them. Germline V CDR1 and CDR2: MNHNY, SVGAGI (reference sequence). This CDR3 comprises 13 residues. The CDR3 protein is CASTWTANYGYTF. CDR3 sequence (DNA): TGTGCCAGCACCTGGACAGCTAACTATGGCTACACCTTC.

This clonotype came up once. The chain uses TRBV7-9 and TRBJ2-7; D might be TRBD1 (6 bases). The CDR3 contains 13 residues. Germline V CDR1 and CDR2: SEHNR, FQNEAQ (reference sequence). V lost 3 bases, J lost 4 bases, and 10 bases lay in between. The CDR3 region has the DNA TGTGCCAGCAGCTTTATAGGACAGTACGAGCAGTACTTC. Its translation: CASSFIGQYEQYF. The full variable domain, completed using reference TRBV7-9 and TRBJ2-7, is DTGVSQNPRHKITKRGQNVTFRCDPISEHNRLYWYRQTLGQGPEFLTYFQNEAQLEKSRLLSDRFSAERPKGSFSTLEIQRTEQGDSAMYLCASSFIGQYEQYFGPGTRLTVT.

The V and J genes are TRBV7-2 and TRBJ2-1; a possible D gene is TRBD1 (5 bases). Trimming took 2 bases from V and 8 from J, leaving 19 bases between them. The CDR3 totals 16 residues. The germline gives CDR1 SGHTA, CDR2 FQGNSA. CDR3 in DNA: TGTGCCAGCAGCTTACCCTACTCCCCAGGGAAACATGAGCAGTTCTTC. As protein: CASSLPYSPGKHEQFF.

The sample holds a few counts of this clonotype. The rearrangement uses TRBV6-1 and TRBJ1-1; D is uncertain. Trimming took 6 bases from V and 0 from J, leaving 5 bases between them. Germline values: CDR1 MNHNS, CDR2 SASEGT. The CDR3 consists of 12 residues. The CDR3 is CASSGVNTEAFF. The CDR3, as DNA: TGTGCCAGCAGCGGGGTGAACACTGAAGCTTTCTTT.

V is TRBV4-2 and J is TRBJ2-3; D ambiguous. The V and J ends lost 1 base and 1 base respectively, with 9 bases between them. The CDR3 has 15 residues. Germline V gives CDR1 LGHNA, CDR2 YNFKEQ. CDR3 sequence (DNA): TGTGCCAGCAGCCAAGCGGCTGATCGCACAGATACGCAGTATTTT. Protein sequence: CASSQAADRTDTQYF.

The J gene is TRBJ2-7, the V gene TRBV6-1, with no clear D. This CDR3 spans 13 amino acids. Germline V lookup: CDR1 MNHNS, CDR2 SASEGT. The germline V and J ends were trimmed by 2 bases and 3 bases, with 8 bases remaining between them. CDR3 amino acids: CASSENAFYEQYF. For the CDR3, the DNA is TGTGCCAGCAGTGAAAACGCTTTCTACGAGCAGTACTTC.

V usage is TRBV12-3 or TRBV12-4 and J usage is TRBJ1-4; the D is unclear. V lost 7 bases, J lost 7 bases, and 7 bases lay in between. The CDR3 runs to 11 residues. The CDR3 protein is CASKTAEKLFF. CDR3 in DNA: TGTGCCAGCAAAACGGCTGAAAAACTGTTTTTT.

This clonotype was seen a handful of times. J is TRBJ2-1 and V is TRBV6-1; TRBD2 aligns across 8 bases. The J segment lost 5 bases and the V segment lost 6 bases, leaving 9 bases of the junction unmatched. In germline, CDR1 is MNHNS, CDR2 SASEGT. This CDR3 contains 15 residues. CDR3 bases: TGTGCCAGCAGCCTAGAAGCGGGAGCAAACAATGAGCAGTTCTTC. Protein: CASSLEAGANNEQFF.

The rearrangement uses TRBV5-1 and TRBJ1-6; D remains ambiguous. The CDR3 is 16 amino acids. Trimming shortened V by 4 bases and J by 9 bases, and 20 bases separated the two germline ends. The germline CDR1 and CDR2 sequences are SGHRS and YFSETQ. The CDR3 DNA reads TGCGCCAGCAGCCAAGTGTTCGAGGGCCCAAGTTCACCCCTCCACTTT. Translated, it gives CASSQVFEGPSSPLHF.

This clonotype was counted only a few times. The V call is TRBV5-1, the J call TRBJ2-1, with a possible D match to TRBD2 (5 bases). CDR1 and CDR2 from the germline V gene are SGHRS and YFSETQ. V was clipped by 4 bases and J by 6 bases, with 11 bases between them. The CDR3 runs to 13 residues. The CDR3 loop reads CASSTRTGNEQFF. CDR3 sequence (DNA): TGCGCCAGCAGCACCAGGACTGGCAATGAGCAGTTCTTC.

This clonotype appeared a few times. The chain employs TRBV25-1 and TRBJ2-5, with TRBD2 identical over 7 bases. With V trimmed by 6 bases and J by 1 base, 11 bases remained unmatched. Germline V gene data show CDR1 as MGHDK and CDR2 as SYGVNS. The CDR3 extends over 16 amino acids. CDR3 sequence reads: CASSPSGVGGQETQYF. The CDR3 coding sequence is TGTGCCAGCAGCCCTAGCGGAGTGGGGGGCCAAGAGACCCAGTACTTC.

This clonotype was seen only a few times. The genes are TRBV29-1 and TRBJ1-3; D might be TRBD1 (6 bases). This CDR3 comprises 13 residues. Trimming pared 1 base from V and 5 bases from J, leaving 9 bases between. Germline CDR1 reads SQVTM; CDR2 reads ANQGSEA. The CDR3 DNA reads as TGCAGCGTTGAAGGGACAGAAAGAAACACCATATATTTT. Residues: CSVEGTERNTIYF.

This chain joins TRBV12-3 or TRBV12-4 and TRBJ1-5; D is ambiguous. CDR3 length: 13 amino acids. V was clipped by 8 bases and J by 7 bases, with 15 bases between them. The CDR3 nucleotides read TGTGCCAGCCGCCTAGGTGCAGAGCAGCCCCAGCATTTT. Translating it yields CASRLGAEQPQHF.

This clonotype has a handful of counts. The CDR3 bases are TGCAGTGCTAGAGAAGGGGACAGGGCCCACGAGCAGTACTTC. Its translation is CSAREGDRAHEQYF. This chain connects TRBV20-1 to TRBJ2-7; 9 bases are a match to TRBD1. The CDR3 has 14 residues. V lost 0 bases, J lost 5 bases, and 5 bases stayed unmatched. Germline assignment: CDR1 DFQATT and CDR2 SNEGSKA (reference sequence).

This clonotype was seen more than once but under ten times. The chain employs TRBV14 and TRBJ2-1; TRBD2 matches 7 bases. V trimming: 4 bases; J trimming: 7 bases; junction bases outside the gene matches: 10. The CDR3 loop spans 15 amino acids. Germline-derived CDR1 and CDR2 are SGHDN and FVKESK. Written as DNA, the CDR3 is TGTGCCAGCAGCCTTGGACTAGTTATAGGGAATGAGCAGTTCTTC. This encodes CASSLGLVIGNEQFF.

The J gene is TRBJ2-1, the V gene TRBV4-3; TRBD1 might be the D (6 bases). The CDR3 is 15 residues long. Per germline, CDR1 LGHNA and CDR2 YSLEER. The germline V and J ends were trimmed by 4 bases and 4 bases, with 14 bases remaining between them. CDR3 sequence (DNA): TGCGCCAGCAGCCGGGCCAGGGGCTCTTACAATGAGCAGTTCTTC. Translating it yields CASSRARGSYNEQFF.

This clonotype was seen once. The J gene is TRBJ2-1, the V gene TRBV29-1; TRBD1 aligns across 10 bases. With 6 bases clipped from V and 7 bases from J, the junction kept 9 bases outside the gene matches. The CDR3 covers 14 residues. Per germline, CDR1 SQVTM and CDR2 ANQGSEA. CDR3 nucleotides: TGCAGCGTCGCTCCTCGACAGGGGGCAAATGAGCAGTTCTTC. Amino acid sequence: CSVAPRQGANEQFF.

Only a few counts were recorded for this clonotype. The J gene is TRBJ2-1, the V gene TRBV15, with 9 bases fitting TRBD2. The CDR3 has 16 residues. With V trimmed by 0 bases and J by 9 bases, 9 bases remained unmatched. CDR1 and CDR2 from the germline V gene are LNHNV and YYDKDF (reference sequence). The CDR3 region has the DNA TGTGCCACCAGCAGAGATCCAGCGGGAGGACTGGGTGAGCAGTTCTTC. Translation: CATSRDPAGGLGEQFF.

This clonotype was observed a few times. The V and J genes are TRBV6-2 or TRBV6-3 and TRBJ1-2, with a possible D match to TRBD1 (5 bases). Trimming stripped 6 bases from V and 2 bases from J, with 19 bases between. There are 16 residues in the CDR3. The germline V gene has CDR1 MNHEY and CDR2 SVGEGT. The CDR3 sequence is CASSIPTTGTNYGYTF. In DNA form, the CDR3 reads TGTGCCAGCAGCATACCCACGACGGGGACCAACTATGGCTACACCTTC.

This clonotype was seen more than once but under ten times. The chain links TRBV7-9 to TRBJ1-1, with D perhaps TRBD1 (5 bases). CDR3 length: 18 amino acids. V shed 2 bases and J shed 2 bases, with 21 bases lying between them. Germline CDR1 SEHNR, CDR2 FQNEAQ (reference sequence). CDR3 amino acids: CASSLKSYQQALNTEAFF. The CDR3 nucleotides read TGTGCCAGCAGCTTAAAGTCTTACCAACAGGCCCTTAACACTGAAGCTTTCTTT. The whole variable domain, remainder taken from reference TRBV7-9 and TRBJ1-1, is DTGVSQNPRHKITKRGQNVTFRCDPISEHNRLYWYRQTLGQGPEFLTYFQNEAQLEKSRLLSDRFSAERPKGSFSTLEIQRTEQGDSAMYLCASSLKSYQQALNTEAFFGQGTRLTVV.

The J gene is TRBJ2-7, the V gene TRBV4-1; TRBD2 aligns across 7 bases. CDR3 length: 13 residues. Germline V gene lookup returns CDR1 MGHRA and CDR2 YSYEKL. With V trimmed by 2 bases and J by 2 bases, 0 bases remained unmatched. CDR3 sequence: CASSQLAAYEQYF. The CDR3 region has the DNA TGCGCCAGCAGCCAACTAGCGGCCTACGAGCAGTACTTC.

J is TRBJ2-2 and V is TRBV4-3; D is unclear. V lost 1 base to trimming and J lost 3 bases, with 9 bases between them. CDR3 size: 15 residues. The V gene's germline CDR1 is LGHNA and CDR2 YSLEER. This chain's CDR3 is CASSQAPLHTGELFF. CDR3 DNA sequence: TGCGCCAGCAGCCAAGCCCCGTTACACACCGGGGAGCTGTTTTTT.

This chain links TRBV12-3 or TRBV12-4 with TRBJ1-1; D is unclear. This CDR3 region has 11 residues. Trimming shortened V by 3 bases and J by 7 bases, and 6 bases separated the two germline ends. Here the CDR3 DNA reads TGTGCCAGCAGTTTTAGGGATGAAGCTTTCTTT. Translating it yields CASSFRDEAFF.

The V gene is TRBV20-1, the J gene TRBJ2-5, with no clear D. Germline V lookup: CDR1 DFQATT, CDR2 SNEGSKA (reference sequence). Trimming removed 6 bases at V and 5 bases at J, with 7 bases between. The CDR3 length is 10 residues. CDR3 loop: CSAGVETQYF. In DNA, the CDR3 is TGCAGTGCAGGTGTGGAGACCCAGTACTTC.

A few counts support this clonotype. The CDR3 coding sequence is TGCGCCAGCAGCCAAACTGGACAGGGGATTGAAGCTTTCTTT. As protein: CASSQTGQGIEAFF. This chain uses TRBV4-1 with TRBJ1-1, with 9 nucleotides matching TRBD1. J lost 7 bases, V lost 2 bases, and 5 bases had no gene match. The CDR3 has 14 amino acids. The germline V gene has CDR1 MGHRA and CDR2 YSYEKL.

Here the CDR3 DNA reads TGTGCCAGCAGCGTAAGAGCGGGAGTTAGAGATACGCAGTATTTT. Its translation: CASSVRAGVRDTQYF. This sequence joins TRBV7-2 and TRBJ2-3, with 8 bases that match TRBD2. CDR3 length: 15 residues. The V and J ends lost 5 bases and 5 bases, in that order; junction bases with no gene match: 9. Germline CDR1 reads SGHTA; CDR2 reads FQGNSA. Variable domain in full (rest from reference TRBV7-2 and TRBJ2-3): GAGVSQSPSNKVTEKGKDVELRCDPISGHTALYWYRQSLGQGLEFLIYFQGNSAPDKSGLPSDRFSAERTGGSVSTLTIQRTQQEDSAVYLCASSVRAGVRDTQYFGPGTRLTVL.

The table lists this clonotype with a few counts. The rearrangement joins TRBV5-1 to TRBJ1-2; no reliable D call. The CDR3 extends over 13 amino acids. Germline CDR1 and CDR2: SGHRS and YFSETQ. V was shortened by 0 bases and J by 4 bases, with 7 bases between the two germline ends. CDR3 residues: CASSLERTYGYTF. The CDR3 DNA sequence: TGCGCCAGCAGCTTGGAAAGGACCTATGGCTACACCTTC.

CDR3 bases: TGCAGTGCAACCCGGAGGGGTATCAATCAGCCCCAGCATTTT. This codes for CSATRRGINQPQHF. The chain links TRBV20-1 to TRBJ1-5, with D tentatively TRBD1 (5 bases). The CDR3 contains 14 residues. Trimming cost V 6 bases and J 3 bases, with 15 bases left between them. In germline, CDR1 is DFQATT, CDR2 SNEGSKA (reference sequence).